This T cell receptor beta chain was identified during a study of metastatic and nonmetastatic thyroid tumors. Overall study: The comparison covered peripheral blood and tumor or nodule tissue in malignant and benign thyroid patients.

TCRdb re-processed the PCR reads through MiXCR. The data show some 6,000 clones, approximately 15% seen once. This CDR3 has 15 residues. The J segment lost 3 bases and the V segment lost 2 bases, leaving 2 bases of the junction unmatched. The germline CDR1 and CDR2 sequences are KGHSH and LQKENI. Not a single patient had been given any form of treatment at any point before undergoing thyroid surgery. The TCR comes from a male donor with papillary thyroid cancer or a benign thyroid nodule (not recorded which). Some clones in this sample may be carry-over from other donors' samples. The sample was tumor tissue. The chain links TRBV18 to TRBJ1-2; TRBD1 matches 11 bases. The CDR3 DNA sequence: TGTGCCAGCTCACCATCGGGACAGGGGGACTATGGCTACACCTTC. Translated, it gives CASSPSGQGDYGYTF.